In this sample, the clone carrying this T cell receptor (beta chain) turned up many times. Using RNA transcripts as the source, TCR beta CDR3 regions were amplified. TCR CDR3 regions were first amplified by RT-PCR with HTBI primers. TCRdb reprocessed the multiplex PCR reads via MiXCR and lists one record per CDR3 protein. Of around 300,000 distinct CDR3 sequences in the sample, more than 11% are singletons; the top ten hold about 22%. This sample stems from a study of T cells in Graves' hyperthyroidism and ophthalmopathy. Trimming removed 6 bases at V and 5 bases at J, with 13 bases between. CDR1 WNHNN and CDR2 SYGVQD come from the germline V gene (reference sequence). The CDR3 loop spans 13 amino acids.

The V gene is TRBV10-1, the J gene TRBJ2-5, with unresolved D. The source material was blood. The TCR sequence derives from a woman in her twenties or thirties with Graves' hyperthyroidism. Here the CDR3 DNA reads TGCGCCAGCAGCTTACGGTTGGGGGAGACCCAGTACTTC. Protein: CASSLRLGETQYF.